A single sample gave rise to the 23 T cell receptor beta chains below, sequenced in a study of beta chain features in type 1 diabetes. Which antigens these TCRs recognize remains unknown. Broader study findings: Shortening that was moderate but significant affected the TCRB CDR3s of Type 1 diabetes patients in all four CD4+ subsets.

Every bit of the isolated RNA underwent reverse transcription, so sequencing read expressed TCRB transcripts. Here immunoSEQ multiplex PCR was the method, and the copy in TCRdb shows in-frame clones only, minus some. The sample shows 200,000 to 300,000 clones, roughly a tenth of them seen only once. The sample comprised naive CD4+ T cells from blood. The receptor set was obtained from a man aged 25 to 40 with type 1 diabetes.

In this sample, this clone turned up a few times. This chain connects TRBV6-5 to TRBJ1-1; D call uncertain. Trimming stripped 1 base from V and 1 base from J, with 10 bases between. Germline CDR1 reads MNHEY; CDR2 reads SVGAGI. There are 15 residues in the CDR3. CDR3 coding DNA: TGTGCCAGCAGTTACTGGTTTGGAGGGAACACTGAAGCTTTCTTT. This sequence encodes CASSYWFGGNTEAFF.

The genes are TRBV2 and TRBJ2-5; D might be TRBD2 (6 bases). Trimming cost V 10 bases and J 6 bases, with 18 bases left between them. Germline assignment: CDR1 SNHLY and CDR2 FYNNEI. The CDR3 contains 13 residues. CDR3 sequence reads: CATSLGGRKTQYF. CDR3 bases: TGTGCCACCTCATTGGGGGGTAGAAAGACCCAGTACTTC.

This clone was seen more than once but under ten times. The CDR3 loop reads CASSLAMTGSNTEAFF. The CDR3 nucleotides read TGTGCCAGCAGCTTAGCTATGACAGGGTCGAACACTGAAGCTTTCTTT. The chain employs TRBV7-9 and TRBJ1-1; 7 nucleotides align to TRBD1. Trimming removed 0 bases from V and 1 base from J; junction bases left unmatched: 5. This CDR3 has 16 amino acids. Germline V gene sequence: CDR1 SEHNR, CDR2 FQNEAQ (reference sequence).

This clone was picked up a small number of times. The chain uses TRBV5-1 and TRBJ2-1; D might be TRBD2 (5 bases). Trimming pared 0 bases from V and 5 bases from J, leaving 15 bases between. The CDR3 length is 16 residues. Germline lookup yields CDR1 SGHRS and CDR2 YFSETQ. The CDR3 DNA reads TGCGCCAGCAGCTTGGATACAGCGGCATTAAACAATGAGCAGTTCTTC. Encoded protein: CASSLDTAALNNEQFF.

This clone was counted only a few times. This chain joins TRBV4-2 and TRBJ2-7, with D possibly being TRBD1 (5 bases). V was pared by 6 bases and J by 2 bases, with 11 bases between. There are 13 residues in the CDR3. Germline loops: CDR1 LGHNA, CDR2 YNFKEQ. The CDR3 nucleotides are TGTGCCAGCAGTTCAGGGTTGACCTACGAGCAGTACTTC. It codes for CASSSGLTYEQYF.

V and J are TRBV9 and TRBJ2-1, with TRBD2 matching 7 bases. V shed 5 bases, J shed 0 bases, and the junction held 5 bases outside the gene matches. CDR3 size: 15 residues. The germline V gene encodes CDR1 SGDLS and CDR2 YYNGEE. CDR3 in DNA: TGTGCCAGCAGTCCTGGGGGGGACTCCTACAATGAGCAGTTCTTC. Protein sequence: CASSPGGDSYNEQFF.

This clone has just a few counts. DNA for the CDR3: TGTGCCAGCAGCTCCTCGGGACAGAAGGGAGAGACCCAGTACTTC. It yields the protein CASSSSGQKGETQYF. The chain joins TRBV7-2 to TRBJ2-5, with 7 positions matching TRBD1. CDR1 and CDR2 (germline): SGHTA, FQGNSA. The junction had 9 bases not matched to a gene; V was cut back by 4 bases and J by 4 bases. This CDR3 has 15 residues.

This clone appeared a single time. This chain uses TRBV9 with TRBJ2-5; 11 nucleotides line up with TRBD1. The germline V gene encodes CDR1 SGDLS and CDR2 YYNGEE. The CDR3 extends over 15 amino acids. The ends lost 0 bases at V and 4 bases at J; junction bases unmatched: 2. CDR3 protein: CASSVGTGGGETQYF. CDR3 coding DNA: TGTGCCAGCAGCGTAGGGACAGGGGGCGGAGAGACCCAGTACTTC.

A few counts support this clone. This chain uses TRBV6-1 with TRBJ2-7; D remains unclear. The length of the CDR3 is 14 residues. Trimming shortened V by 1 base and J by 1 base, and 8 bases separated the two germline ends. Looked up from germline, CDR1 is MNHNS and CDR2 is SASEGT. Here the CDR3 reads CASSEGWPSYEQYF. The CDR3 coding sequence is TGTGCCAGCAGTGAAGGTTGGCCATCCTACGAGCAGTACTTC.

This clone was detected only a few times. The J gene is TRBJ2-5, the V gene TRBV29-1; 8 bases match TRBD2. In germline, CDR1 is SQVTM, CDR2 ANQGSEA. This CDR3 spans 14 amino acids. V shed 4 bases and J 13 bases; nucleotides not matched to a gene: 17. CDR3 sequence: CSVVVGGQRGTRYF. As DNA, the CDR3 is TGCAGCGTTGTAGTCGGGGGCCAGCGGGGGACGCGGTACTTC.

This clone has only a few counts. This sequence joins TRBV4-1 and TRBJ2-6; D may be TRBD1 (5 bases). V gave up 0 bases and J gave up 2 bases, with 8 bases separating them. CDR1 MGHRA and CDR2 YSYEKL come from the germline V gene. This CDR3 has 16 amino acids. The CDR3 sequence: CASSQDRVTGANVLTF. Here the CDR3 DNA reads TGCGCCAGCAGCCAAGACAGGGTAACTGGGGCCAACGTCCTGACTTTC.

The rearrangement links TRBV9 to TRBJ2-3, with 8 bases identical to TRBD2. The CDR3 covers 16 residues. V dropped 4 bases and J dropped 0; count of bases not matched to a gene: 7. Germline lookup yields CDR1 SGDLS and CDR2 YYNGEE. The CDR3 loop reads CASSPRGGYSTDTQYF. CDR3 nucleotide sequence: TGTGCCAGCAGCCCCCGGGGGGGGTACAGCACAGATACGCAGTATTTT.

The CDR3 DNA reads as TGTGCCAGCAGTCTGCGGAGCAATCAGCCCCAGCATTTT. Its translation: CASSLRSNQPQHF. The V gene is TRBV6-4, the J gene TRBJ1-5; D unresolved. This CDR3 contains 13 residues. Germline V gene sequence: CDR1 MRHNA, CDR2 SNTAGT. V lost 5 bases, J lost 1 base, and 6 bases lay in between.

The CDR3 reads CASSGQGGDGYTF. As DNA, the CDR3 is TGTGCCAGCAGCGGACAGGGGGGGGATGGCTACACCTTC. The chain combines TRBV4-2 with TRBJ1-2; the match to TRBD1 covers 10 bases. CDR1 is LGHNA and CDR2 is YNFKEQ in the germline V gene. The CDR3 covers 13 residues. After removal of 5 bases from V and 6 bases from J, the junction contained 3 bases not matched to a gene.

CDR3: CASSPYGLGGDEQFF. For the CDR3, the DNA is TGTGCCAGCAGCCCGTACGGGTTGGGGGGGGATGAGCAGTTCTTC. The chain links TRBV7-2 to TRBJ2-1; 7 bases fit TRBD2. The CDR3 length is 15 residues. CDR1 is SGHTA, CDR2 FQGNSA, per germline. V shed 5 bases and J 8 bases; nucleotides not matched to a gene: 12.

The chain joins TRBV30 to TRBJ2-5; 12 positions match TRBD2. V gave up 1 base and J gave up 7 bases; unmatched junction bases: 4. The CDR3 length is 14 residues. CDR1 is GTSNPN, CDR2 SVGIG, per germline (reference sequence). The CDR3 region has the DNA TGTGCCTGGAGTGGGCCGGGACTAGCGGGGACCCAGTACTTC. Protein: CAWSGPGLAGTQYF. The full variable domain, in which reference TRBV30 and TRBJ2-5 provide the parts outside the CDR3, is SQTIHQWPATLVQPVGSPLSLECTVEGTSNPNLYWYRQAAGRGLQLLFYSVGIGQISSEVPQNLSASRPQDRQFILSSKKLLLSDSGFYLCAWSGPGLAGTQYFGPGTRLLVL.

This clone was picked up a small number of times. The V call is TRBV5-1, the J call TRBJ2-3, with D unresolved. Trimming removed 4 bases from V and 5 bases from J, with 17 bases in between. The CDR3 is 15 residues long. Germline assignment: CDR1 SGHRS and CDR2 YFSETQ. The CDR3 DNA reads TGCGCCAGCAGCGGCAGCCGACTGTTGGGAGATACGCAGTATTTT. This gives the protein CASSGSRLLGDTQYF.

The table lists this clone with a count of one. This chain connects TRBV6-5 to TRBJ2-7; TRBD1 is a possible D gene (5 bases). CDR1 MNHEY and CDR2 SVGAGI come from the germline V gene. The CDR3 has 15 amino acids. The V end was cut by 3 bases, the J end by 0 bases, with 12 bases between. CDR3 in DNA: TGTGCCAGCAGTTATGCGGCAGGGAACTCCTACGAGCAGTACTTC. As protein: CASSYAAGNSYEQYF.

This clone was observed a few times. This chain links TRBV9 with TRBJ2-3, with TRBD2 matching 10 bases. Per the germline V gene, CDR1 is SGDLS and CDR2 is YYNGEE. This CDR3 contains 23 residues. J lost 4 bases, V lost 2 bases, and 28 bases had no gene match. The chain's CDR3 is CASSVGTPLVASGGSGGADTQYF. Written as DNA, the CDR3 is TGTGCCAGCAGCGTCGGGACTCCCCTCGTGGCTAGCGGGGGATCCGGGGGTGCAGATACGCAGTATTTT. The full variable domain, its missing parts supplied by reference TRBV9 and TRBJ2-3, is DSGVTQTPKHLITATGQRVTLRCSPRSGDLSVYWYQQSLDQGLQFLIQYYNGEERAKGNILERFSAQQFPDLHSELNLSSLELGDSALYFCASSVGTPLVASGGSGGADTQYFGPGTRLTVL.

This chain links TRBV7-2 with TRBJ2-1; no firm D call. Germline lookup yields CDR1 SGHTA and CDR2 FQGNSA. CDR3 length: 12 amino acids. V lost 5 bases and J lost 9, with 11 bases in between. The CDR3 DNA follows: TGTGCCAGCAGCGCGATCGGTGTTGAGCAGTTCTTC. Amino acid sequence: CASSAIGVEQFF.

The genes are TRBV7-9 and TRBJ2-7; a weak D match, TRBD1 (6 bases). V lost 6 bases to trimming and J lost 2 bases, with 17 bases between them. Germline V lookup: CDR1 SEHNR, CDR2 FQNEAQ (reference sequence). The CDR3 extends over 15 amino acids. The CDR3 sequence is CASRPPGTKTYEQYF. In nucleotides, the CDR3 is TGTGCCAGCAGACCACCCGGGACAAAAACCTACGAGCAGTACTTC.

The chain links TRBV18 to TRBJ2-2; 9 bases are a match to TRBD1. The CDR3 is made up of 17 amino acids. Germline trimming cut 0 bases from V and 1 base from J; bases unmatched to any gene: 3. Germline assignment: CDR1 KGHSH and CDR2 LQKENI. The CDR3 DNA sequence: TGTGCCAGCTCACCACCCCGGGGACAGGGGAACACCGGGGAGCTGTTTTTT. It yields the protein CASSPPRGQGNTGELFF. Together with reference TRBV18 and TRBJ2-2, the CDR3 gives the full variable domain: NAGVMQNPRHLVRRRGQEARLRCSPMKGHSHVYWYRQLPEEGLKFMVYLQKENIIDESGMPKERFSAEFPKEGPSILRIQQVVRGDSAAYFCASSPPRGQGNTGELFFGEGSRLTVL.

This clone came up a few times. V gene TRBV4-2 combines with J gene TRBJ2-5, with D maybe TRBD1 (5 bases). Germline CDR1 reads LGHNA; CDR2 reads YNFKEQ. This CDR3 is 14 amino acids long. The V and J ends lost 0 bases and 4 bases respectively, with 9 bases between them. CDR3 sequence (DNA): TGTGCCAGCAGCCAAGATCCCAGGGCAGAGACCCAGTACTTC. It is translated as CASSQDPRAETQYF.